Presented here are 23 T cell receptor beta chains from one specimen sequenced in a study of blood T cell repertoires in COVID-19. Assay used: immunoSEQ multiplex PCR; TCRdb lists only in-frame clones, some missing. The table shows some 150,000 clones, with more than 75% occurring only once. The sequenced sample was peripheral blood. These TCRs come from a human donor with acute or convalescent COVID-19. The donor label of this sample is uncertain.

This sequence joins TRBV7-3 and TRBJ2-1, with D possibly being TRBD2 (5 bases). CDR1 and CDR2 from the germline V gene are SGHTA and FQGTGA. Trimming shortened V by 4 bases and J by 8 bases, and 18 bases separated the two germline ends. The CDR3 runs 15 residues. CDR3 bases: TGTGCCAGCAGCTCCTATAGTCCCGGTAGCGATGAGCAGTTCTTC. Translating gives CASSSYSPGSDEQFF. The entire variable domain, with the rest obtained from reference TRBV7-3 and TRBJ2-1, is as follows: GAGVSQTPSNKVTEKGKYVELRCDPISGHTALYWYRQSLGQGPEFLIYFQGTGAADDSGLPNDRFFAVRPEGSVSTLKIQRTERGDSAVYLCASSSYSPGSDEQFFGPGTRLTVL.

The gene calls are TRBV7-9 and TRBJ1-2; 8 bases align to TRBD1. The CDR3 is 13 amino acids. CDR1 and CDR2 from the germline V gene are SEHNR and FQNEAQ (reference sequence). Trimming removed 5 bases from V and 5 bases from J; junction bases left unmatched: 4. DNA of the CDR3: TGTGCCAGCAGCCAGGGGGCAACGTATGGCTACACCTTC. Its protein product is CASSQGATYGYTF.

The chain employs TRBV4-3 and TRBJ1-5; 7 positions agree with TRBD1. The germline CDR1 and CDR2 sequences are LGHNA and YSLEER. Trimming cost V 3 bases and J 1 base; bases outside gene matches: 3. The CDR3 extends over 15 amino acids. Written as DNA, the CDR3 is TGCGCCAGCAGCCACGACAGGGTAAGCAATCAGCCCCAGCATTTT. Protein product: CASSHDRVSNQPQHF.

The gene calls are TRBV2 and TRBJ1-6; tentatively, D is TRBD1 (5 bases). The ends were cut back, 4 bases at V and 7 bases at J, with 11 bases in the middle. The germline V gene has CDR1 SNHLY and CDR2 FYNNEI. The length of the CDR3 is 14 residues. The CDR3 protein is CASSVTGRNSPLHF. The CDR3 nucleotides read TGTGCCAGCAGTGTTACAGGAAGAAATTCACCCCTCCACTTT.

Written as DNA, the CDR3 is TGTGCCAGCAGCTTATTGCTTTTCGGACAGGGAGGAAACACCATATATTTT. It yields the protein CASSLLLFGQGGNTIYF. This chain joins TRBV7-9 and TRBJ1-3; 8 positions agree with TRBD1. This CDR3 is built from 17 residues. With 2 bases clipped from V and 4 bases from J, the junction kept 10 bases outside the gene matches. Germline lookup yields CDR1 SEHNR and CDR2 FQNEAQ (reference sequence).

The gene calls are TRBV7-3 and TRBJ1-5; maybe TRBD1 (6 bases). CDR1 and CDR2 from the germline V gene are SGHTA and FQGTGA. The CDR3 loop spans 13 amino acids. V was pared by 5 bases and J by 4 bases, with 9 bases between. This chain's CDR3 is CASSKGGNQPQHF. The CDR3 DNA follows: TGTGCCAGCAGCAAAGGGGGAAATCAGCCCCAGCATTTT.

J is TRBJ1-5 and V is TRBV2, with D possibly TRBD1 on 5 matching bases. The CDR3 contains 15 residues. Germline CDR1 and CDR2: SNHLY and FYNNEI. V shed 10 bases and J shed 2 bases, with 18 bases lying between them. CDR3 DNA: TGTGCCACCCGCGGAGGGGATGGAGGCAATCAGCCCCAGCATTTT. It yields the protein CATRGGDGGNQPQHF.

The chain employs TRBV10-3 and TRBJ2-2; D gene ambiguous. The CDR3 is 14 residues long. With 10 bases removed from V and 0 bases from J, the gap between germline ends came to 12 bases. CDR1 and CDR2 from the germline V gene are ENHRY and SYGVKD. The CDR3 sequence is CATKDNANTGELFF. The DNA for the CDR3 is TGTGCCACCAAAGACAACGCGAACACCGGGGAGCTGTTTTTT.

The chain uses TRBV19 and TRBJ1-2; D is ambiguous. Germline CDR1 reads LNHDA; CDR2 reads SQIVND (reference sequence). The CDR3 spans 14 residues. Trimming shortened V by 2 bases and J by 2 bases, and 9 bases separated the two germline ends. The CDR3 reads CASSIIGQNYGYTF. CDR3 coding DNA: TGTGCCAGTAGTATAATTGGGCAGAACTATGGCTACACCTTC.

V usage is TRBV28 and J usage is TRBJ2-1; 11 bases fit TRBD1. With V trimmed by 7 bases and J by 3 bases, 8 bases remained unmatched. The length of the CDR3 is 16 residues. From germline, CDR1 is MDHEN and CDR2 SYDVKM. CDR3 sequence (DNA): TGTGCCAGCATTTCCCCGGGGACAGGGGGCTACAATGAGCAGTTCTTC. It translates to CASISPGTGGYNEQFF.

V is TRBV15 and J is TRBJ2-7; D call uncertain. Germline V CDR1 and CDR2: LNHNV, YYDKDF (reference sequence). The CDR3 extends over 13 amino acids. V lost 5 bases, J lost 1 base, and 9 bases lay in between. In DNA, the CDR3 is TGTGCCACCAGCGGAAGACTTTCCTACGAGCAGTACTTC. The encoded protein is CATSGRLSYEQYF.

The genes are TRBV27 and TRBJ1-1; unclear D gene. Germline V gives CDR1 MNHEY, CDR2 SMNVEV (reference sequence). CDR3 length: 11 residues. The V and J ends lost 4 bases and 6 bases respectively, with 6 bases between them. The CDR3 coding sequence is TGTGCCAGCAGTTCGTATTCTGAAGCTTTCTTT. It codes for CASSSYSEAFF.

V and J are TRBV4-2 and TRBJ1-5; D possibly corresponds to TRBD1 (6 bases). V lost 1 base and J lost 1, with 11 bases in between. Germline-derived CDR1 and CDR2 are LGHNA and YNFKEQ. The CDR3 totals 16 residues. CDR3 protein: CASSQAWGQSNQPQHF. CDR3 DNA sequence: TGTGCCAGCAGCCAAGCATGGGGGCAGAGCAATCAGCCCCAGCATTTT.

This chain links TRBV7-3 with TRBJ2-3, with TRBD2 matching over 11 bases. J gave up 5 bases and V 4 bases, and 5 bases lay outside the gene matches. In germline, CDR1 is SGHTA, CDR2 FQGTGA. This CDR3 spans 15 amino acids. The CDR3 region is CASSSRLAGIDTQYF. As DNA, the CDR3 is TGTGCCAGCAGCTCCAGACTAGCGGGGATAGATACGCAGTATTTT.

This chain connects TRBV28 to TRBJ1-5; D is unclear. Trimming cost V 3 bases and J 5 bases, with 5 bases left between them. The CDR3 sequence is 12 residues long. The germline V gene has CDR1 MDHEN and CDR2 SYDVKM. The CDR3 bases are TGTGCCAGCAGTTTTTTCGATCAGCCCCAGCATTTT. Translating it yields CASSFFDQPQHF.

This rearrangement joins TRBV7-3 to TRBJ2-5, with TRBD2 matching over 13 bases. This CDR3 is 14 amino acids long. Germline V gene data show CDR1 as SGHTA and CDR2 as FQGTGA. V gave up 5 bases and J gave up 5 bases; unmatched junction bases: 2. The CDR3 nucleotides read TGTGCCAGCAGCCGGGGACTAGCGGGGGAGACCCAGTACTTC. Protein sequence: CASSRGLAGETQYF.

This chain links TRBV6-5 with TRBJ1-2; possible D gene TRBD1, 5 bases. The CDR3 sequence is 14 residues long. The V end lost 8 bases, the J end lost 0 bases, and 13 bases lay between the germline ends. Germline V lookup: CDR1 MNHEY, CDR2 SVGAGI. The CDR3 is CASVRGAANYGYTF. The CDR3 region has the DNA TGTGCCAGCGTAAGGGGCGCCGCTAACTATGGCTACACCTTC.

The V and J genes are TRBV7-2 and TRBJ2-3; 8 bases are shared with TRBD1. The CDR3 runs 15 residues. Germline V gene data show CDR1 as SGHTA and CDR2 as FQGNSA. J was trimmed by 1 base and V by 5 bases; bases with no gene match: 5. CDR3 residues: CASSIRQGRTDTQYF. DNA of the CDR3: TGTGCCAGCAGCATAAGACAGGGGCGCACAGATACGCAGTATTTT.

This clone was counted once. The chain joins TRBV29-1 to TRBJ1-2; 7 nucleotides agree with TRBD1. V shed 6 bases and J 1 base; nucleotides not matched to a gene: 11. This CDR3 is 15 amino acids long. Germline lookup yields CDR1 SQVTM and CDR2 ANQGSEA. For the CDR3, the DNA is TGCAGCGTAAATAGACAGGGTGAGGGTAACTATGGCTACACCTTC. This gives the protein CSVNRQGEGNYGYTF.

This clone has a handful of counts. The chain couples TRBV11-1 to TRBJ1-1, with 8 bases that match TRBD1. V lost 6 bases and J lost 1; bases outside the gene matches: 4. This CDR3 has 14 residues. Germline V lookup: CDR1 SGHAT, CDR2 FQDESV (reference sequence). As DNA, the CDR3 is TGTGCCAGCAGTCTCGGGACAGGGAACACTGAAGCTTTCTTT. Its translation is CASSLGTGNTEAFF. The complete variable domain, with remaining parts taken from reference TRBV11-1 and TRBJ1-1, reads EAEVAQSPRYKITEKSQAVAFWCDPISGHATLYWYRQILGQGPELLVQFQDESVVDDSQLPKDRFSAERLKGVDSTLKIQPAELGDSAMYLCASSLGTGNTEAFFGQGTRLTVV.

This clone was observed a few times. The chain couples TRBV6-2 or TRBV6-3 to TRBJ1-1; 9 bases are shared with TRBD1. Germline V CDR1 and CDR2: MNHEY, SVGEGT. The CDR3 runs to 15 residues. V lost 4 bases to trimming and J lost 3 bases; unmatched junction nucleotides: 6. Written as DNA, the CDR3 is TGTGCCAGCAGTTGGACAGGGGTTTCGGACACTGAAGCTTTCTTT. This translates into CASSWTGVSDTEAFF.

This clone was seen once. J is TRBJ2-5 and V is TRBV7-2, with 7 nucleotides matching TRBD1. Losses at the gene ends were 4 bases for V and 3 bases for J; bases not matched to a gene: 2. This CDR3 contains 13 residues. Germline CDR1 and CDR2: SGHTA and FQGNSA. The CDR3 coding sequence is TGTGCCAGCAGCTCGGGACAGAAAGAGACCCAGTACTTC. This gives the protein CASSSGQKETQYF. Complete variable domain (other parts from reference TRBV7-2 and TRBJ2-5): GAGVSQSPSNKVTEKGKDVELRCDPISGHTALYWYRQSLGQGLEFLIYFQGNSAPDKSGLPSDRFSAERTGGSVSTLTIQRTQQEDSAVYLCASSSGQKETQYFGPGTRLLVL.

The CDR3 here is CASSQIAGGTEAFF. DNA for the CDR3: TGTGCCAGCAGCCAAATAGCAGGGGGCACTGAAGCTTTCTTT. The V call is TRBV3-1 (or the pseudogene TRBV3-2), the J call TRBJ1-1; 7 bases map to TRBD1. Unmatched junction bases numbered 4, after V lost 2 bases and J lost 4 bases. Germline values: CDR1 LGHDT, CDR2 YNNKEL (reference sequence). The CDR3 spans 14 residues.